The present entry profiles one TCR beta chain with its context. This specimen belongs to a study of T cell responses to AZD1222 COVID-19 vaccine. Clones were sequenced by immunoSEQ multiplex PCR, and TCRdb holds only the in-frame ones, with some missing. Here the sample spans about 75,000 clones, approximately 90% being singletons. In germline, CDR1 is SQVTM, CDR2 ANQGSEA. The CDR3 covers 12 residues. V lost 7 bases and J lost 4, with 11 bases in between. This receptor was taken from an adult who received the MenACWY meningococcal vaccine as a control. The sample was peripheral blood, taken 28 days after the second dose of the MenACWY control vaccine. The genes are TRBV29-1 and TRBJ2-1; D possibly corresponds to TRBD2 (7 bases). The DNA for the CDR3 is TGCAGCGGTGCGGGGGCTTACAATGAGCAGTTCTTC. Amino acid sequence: CSGAGAYNEQFF.